The 3 T cell receptor beta chains below all came from one sample that was sequenced in a study of blood T cell repertoires in COVID-19. The data were produced by immunoSEQ multiplex PCR, yet TCRdb's version contains in-frame clones alone and is incomplete. The sample contains approximately 72,000 clones, approximately 86% of which appear only once. What was sequenced was peripheral blood. The receptors originated from a woman aged 55-75 years with acute or convalescent COVID-19.

This clone was found a few times. The V gene is TRBV7-2, the J gene TRBJ2-5, with 7 nucleotides matching TRBD1. Germline CDR1 is SGHTA and CDR2 is FQGNSA. The CDR3 is 15 amino acids. Trimming removed 0 bases from V and 3 bases from J; junction bases left unmatched: 4. The CDR3 reads CASSLAAGGEETQYF. The CDR3, as DNA: TGTGCCAGCAGCTTAGCGGCAGGGGGAGAAGAGACCCAGTACTTC.

This chain links TRBV7-9 with TRBJ1-2; D is perhaps TRBD1 (6 bases). The V end lost 5 bases, the J end lost 4 bases, and 17 bases lay between the germline ends. The length of the CDR3 is 15 residues. Per germline, CDR1 SEHNR and CDR2 FQNEAQ (reference sequence). CDR3 coding DNA: TGTGCCAGCAGCCCAACCGACAGGACCCCCTATGGCTACACCTTC. Amino acids: CASSPTDRTPYGYTF. The whole variable domain, remainder taken from reference TRBV7-9 and TRBJ1-2, is DTGVSQNPRHKITKRGQNVTFRCDPISEHNRLYWYRQTLGQGPEFLTYFQNEAQLEKSRLLSDRFSAERPKGSFSTLEIQRTEQGDSAMYLCASSPTDRTPYGYTFGSGTRLTVV.

This clone was detected a few times. CDR3 region: CASSPRGSENTEAFF. DNA for the CDR3: TGTGCCAGCAGCCCCAGAGGTTCGGAAAACACTGAAGCTTTCTTT. This chain links TRBV7-9 with TRBJ1-1, with D unclear. V was shortened by 5 bases and J by 2 bases, with 15 bases between the two germline ends. This CDR3 has 15 amino acids. Germline V gives CDR1 SEHNR, CDR2 FQNEAQ (reference sequence).